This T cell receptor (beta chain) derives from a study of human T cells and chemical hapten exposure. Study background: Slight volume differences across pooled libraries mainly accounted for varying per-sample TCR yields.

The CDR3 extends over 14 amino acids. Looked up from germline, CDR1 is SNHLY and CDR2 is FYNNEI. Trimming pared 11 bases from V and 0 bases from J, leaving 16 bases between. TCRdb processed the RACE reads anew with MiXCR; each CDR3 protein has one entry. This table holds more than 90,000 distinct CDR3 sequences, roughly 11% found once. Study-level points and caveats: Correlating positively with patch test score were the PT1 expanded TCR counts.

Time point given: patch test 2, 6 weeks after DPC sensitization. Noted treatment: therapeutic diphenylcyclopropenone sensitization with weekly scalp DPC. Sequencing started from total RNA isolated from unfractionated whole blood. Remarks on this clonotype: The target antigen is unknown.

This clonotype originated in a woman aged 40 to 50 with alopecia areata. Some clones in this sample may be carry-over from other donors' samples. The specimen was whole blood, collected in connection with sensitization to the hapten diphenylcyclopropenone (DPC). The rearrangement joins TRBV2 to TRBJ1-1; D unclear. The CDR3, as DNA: TGTGCCGGTGGCGAGGGTATCATGAACACTGAAGCTTTCTTT. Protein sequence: CAGGEGIMNTEAFF.